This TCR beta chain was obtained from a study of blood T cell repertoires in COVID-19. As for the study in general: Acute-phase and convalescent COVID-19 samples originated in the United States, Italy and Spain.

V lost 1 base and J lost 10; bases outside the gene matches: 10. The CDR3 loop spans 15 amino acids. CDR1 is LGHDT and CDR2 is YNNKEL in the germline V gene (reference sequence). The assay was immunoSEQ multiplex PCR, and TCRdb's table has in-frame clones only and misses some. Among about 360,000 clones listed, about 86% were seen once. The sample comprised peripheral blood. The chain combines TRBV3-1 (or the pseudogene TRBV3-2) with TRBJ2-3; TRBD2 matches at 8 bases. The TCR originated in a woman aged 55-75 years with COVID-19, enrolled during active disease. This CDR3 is CASSQVGPGGGAQYF. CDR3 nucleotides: TGTGCCAGCAGCCAAGTTGGTCCCGGGGGGGGCGCGCAGTATTTT.